The sequence of this T cell receptor beta chain was determined in a study of T cells in Graves' hyperthyroidism and ophthalmopathy. About the research overall: Peripheral blood samples were taken at initial diagnosis, prior to any treatment.

J lost 15 bases, V lost 5 bases, and 12 bases had no gene match. This CDR3 contains 14 residues. Germline values: CDR1 MDHEN, CDR2 SYDVKM. No progression to ophthalmopathy during 18 months of follow-up defined stable disease. Patients aged 18 to 65 had newly diagnosed hyperthyroidism lasting under 2 months. Together with thyroid ultrasound, orbital computed tomography, serum thyroxine and TRAb, clinical symptoms were used for diagnoses. At least ten counts were recorded for this clonotype. RNA transcripts were the template for amplifying TCR beta CDR3 regions. The HTBI set primed first-round TCR CDR3 RT-PCR. A single record per CDR3 protein comes from TCRdb applying MiXCR to the multiplex PCR reads. This sample has hundreds of thousands of distinct CDR3 sequences, with 13% found just once.

V is TRBV28 and J is TRBJ2-1; 11 bases fit TRBD2. The sequence came from a woman aged 18-35 years with Graves' hyperthyroidism. Sequencing used blood. CDR3 coding DNA: TGTGCCAGCAGTCCTAGCGGGGGGAGGGGGGTTTTGTTCTTC. Translation gives CASSPSGGRGVLFF.